This is a list of T cell receptor beta chains from one sample in a study of shared clonotypes between healthy human individuals. Repertoires were generated with immunoSEQ multiplex PCR, while TCRdb's copy carries only in-frame clones and drops some. The sample records roughly 1,500,000 clones, less than 99% being singletons. The material sequenced was naive CD4+ T cells sorted from blood. These receptors came from a man between 25 and 39 years old in good health. The CDR3 runs from the conserved cysteine through the conserved F or W. The D gene is left open where the match is weak.

D,V,J,length,CDR3,DNA
NA,TRBV2,TRBJ2-3,13,CASSAGAPDTQYF,TGTGCCAGCTCTGCGGGGGCGCCCGATACGCAGTATTTT
TRBD2,TRBV5-1,TRBJ2-1,17,CASSLSPSGQSYNEQFF,TGCGCCAGCAGCTTGTCTCCTAGCGGTCAATCATACAATGAGCAGTTCTTC
TRBD2,TRBV18,TRBJ2-7,14,CASSPAGGDYEQYF,TGTGCCAGCTCACCAGCGGGAGGCGACTACGAGCAGTACTTC
NA,TRBV19,TRBJ1-5,15,CASKEGATTNQPQHF,TGTGCCAGTAAAGAAGGGGCCACGACAAATCAGCCCCAGCATTTT
NA,TRBV30,TRBJ1-5,13,CAWSQGINQPQHF,TGTGCCTGGAGCCAGGGGATCAATCAGCCCCAGCATTTT
NA,TRBV13,TRBJ1-5,12,CASSPRNQPQHF,TGTGCCAGCAGCCCCCGTAATCAGCCCCAGCATTTT
TRBD1,TRBV9,TRBJ2-7,16,CASRPGTGTSSYEQYF,TGTGCCAGCAGACCCGGGACAGGGACCAGCTCCTACGAGCAGTACTTC
TRBD2,TRBV7-2,TRBJ2-7,15,CASSLVVAGRGEQYF,TGTGCCAGCAGCTTAGTGGTAGCGGGACGAGGGGAGCAGTACTTC
NA,TRBV15,TRBJ1-5,20,CATSRPSFLTGNYSNQPQHF,TGTGCCACCAGCAGGCCATCATTCTTGACAGGAAATTATAGCAATCAGCCCCAGCATTTT
NA,TRBV5-1,TRBJ2-3,14,CASSLFLDTDTQYF,TGCGCCAGCAGCTTATTCTTGGACACAGATACGCAGTATTTT
TRBD2,TRBV15,TRBJ2-1,16,CATRRIAGGGRNEQFF,TGTGCCACCAGAAGAATAGCGGGAGGGGGCCGCAATGAGCAGTTCTTC
NA,TRBV5-1,TRBJ2-6,17,CASSRGTGLSGANVLTF,TGCGCCAGCAGCAGGGGGACGGGGCTCTCTGGGGCCAACGTCCTGACTTTC